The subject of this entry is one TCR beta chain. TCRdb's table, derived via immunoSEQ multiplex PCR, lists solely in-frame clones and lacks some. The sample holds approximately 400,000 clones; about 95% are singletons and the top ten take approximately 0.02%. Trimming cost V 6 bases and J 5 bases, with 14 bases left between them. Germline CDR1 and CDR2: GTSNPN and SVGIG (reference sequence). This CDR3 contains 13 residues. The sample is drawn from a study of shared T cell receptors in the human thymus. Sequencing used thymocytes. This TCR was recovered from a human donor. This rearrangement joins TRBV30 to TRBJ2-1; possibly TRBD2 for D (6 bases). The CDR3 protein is CACHGSKNNEQFF. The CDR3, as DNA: TGTGCCTGCCACGGGAGCAAGAACAATGAGCAGTTCTTC.